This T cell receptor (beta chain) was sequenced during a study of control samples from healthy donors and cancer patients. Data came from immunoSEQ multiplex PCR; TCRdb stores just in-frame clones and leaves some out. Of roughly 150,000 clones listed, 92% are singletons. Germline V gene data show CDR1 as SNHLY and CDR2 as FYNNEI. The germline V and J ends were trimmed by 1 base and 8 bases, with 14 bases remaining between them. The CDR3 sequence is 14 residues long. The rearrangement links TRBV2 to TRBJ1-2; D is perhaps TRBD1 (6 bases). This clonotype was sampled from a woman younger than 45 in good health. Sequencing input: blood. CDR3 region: CASSEDRALNGYTF. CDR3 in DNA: TGTGCCAGCAGTGAAGACAGGGCGTTAAACGGCTACACCTTC. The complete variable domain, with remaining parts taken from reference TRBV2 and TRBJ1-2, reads EPEVTQTPSHQVTQMGQEVILRCVPISNHLYFYWYRQILGQKVEFLVSFYNNEISEKSEIFDDQFSVERPDGSNFTLKIRSTKLEDSAMYFCASSEDRALNGYTFGSGTRLTVV.